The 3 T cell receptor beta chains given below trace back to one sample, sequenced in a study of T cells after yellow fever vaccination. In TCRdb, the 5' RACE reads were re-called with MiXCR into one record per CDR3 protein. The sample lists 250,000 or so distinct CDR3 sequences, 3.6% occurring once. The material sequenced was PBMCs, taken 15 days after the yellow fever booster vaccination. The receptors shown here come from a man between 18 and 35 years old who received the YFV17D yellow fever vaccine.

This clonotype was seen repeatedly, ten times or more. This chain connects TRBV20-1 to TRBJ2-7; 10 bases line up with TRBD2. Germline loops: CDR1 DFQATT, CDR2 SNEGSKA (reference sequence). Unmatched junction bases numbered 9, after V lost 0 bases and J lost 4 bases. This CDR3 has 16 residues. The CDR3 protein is CSARDPKRGGVYEQYV. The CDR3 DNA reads TGCAGTGCTAGAGATCCGAAGCGGGGGGGCGTTTACGAGCAGTACGTC.

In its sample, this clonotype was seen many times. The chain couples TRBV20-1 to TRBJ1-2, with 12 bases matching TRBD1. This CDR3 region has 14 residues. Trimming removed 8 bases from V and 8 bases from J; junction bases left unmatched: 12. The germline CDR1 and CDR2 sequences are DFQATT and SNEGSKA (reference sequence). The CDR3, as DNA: TGCAGTTCAATCGCCGGGACAGGGGGCGAGGGCTACACCTTC. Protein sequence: CSSIAGTGGEGYTF.

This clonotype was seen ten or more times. The CDR3, as DNA: TGCGCCAGCAGCTTGGAGGGACAGGGAGTCGAGCAGTACTTC. It yields the protein CASSLEGQGVEQYF. The V gene is TRBV5-1, the J gene TRBJ2-7; 9 bases are shared with TRBD1. The J segment lost 6 bases and the V segment lost 0 bases, leaving 4 bases of the junction unmatched. Per the germline V gene, CDR1 is SGHRS and CDR2 is YFSETQ. The CDR3 is 14 residues long.